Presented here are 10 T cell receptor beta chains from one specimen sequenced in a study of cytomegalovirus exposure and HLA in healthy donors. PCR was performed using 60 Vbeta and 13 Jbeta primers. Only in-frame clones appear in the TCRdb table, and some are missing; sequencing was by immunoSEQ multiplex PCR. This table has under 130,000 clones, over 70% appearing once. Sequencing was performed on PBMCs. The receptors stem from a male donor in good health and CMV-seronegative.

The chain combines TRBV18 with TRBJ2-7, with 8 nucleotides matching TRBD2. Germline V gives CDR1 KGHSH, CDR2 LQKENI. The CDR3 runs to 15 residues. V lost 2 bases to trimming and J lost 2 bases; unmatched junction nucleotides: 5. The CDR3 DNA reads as TGTGCCAGCTCACCAAGGCTAGCGGGTGCCTACGAGCAGTACTTC. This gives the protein CASSPRLAGAYEQYF.

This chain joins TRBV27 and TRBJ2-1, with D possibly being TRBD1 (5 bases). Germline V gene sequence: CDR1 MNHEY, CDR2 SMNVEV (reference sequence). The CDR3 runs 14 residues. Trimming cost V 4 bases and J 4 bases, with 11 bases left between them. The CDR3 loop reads CASSSLGVYNEQFF. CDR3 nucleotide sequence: TGTGCCAGCAGTTCATTAGGGGTTTACAATGAGCAGTTCTTC.

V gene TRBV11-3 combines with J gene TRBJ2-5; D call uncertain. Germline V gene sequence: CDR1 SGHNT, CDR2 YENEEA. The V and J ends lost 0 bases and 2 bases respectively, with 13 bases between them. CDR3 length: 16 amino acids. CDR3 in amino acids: CASSLDLEVVQETQYF. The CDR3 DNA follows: TGTGCCAGCAGCTTAGATCTCGAGGTAGTACAAGAGACCCAGTACTTC.

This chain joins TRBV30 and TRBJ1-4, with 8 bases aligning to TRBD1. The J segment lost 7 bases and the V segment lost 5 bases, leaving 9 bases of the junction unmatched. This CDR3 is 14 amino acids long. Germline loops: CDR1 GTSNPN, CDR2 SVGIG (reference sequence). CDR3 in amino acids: CAWGQGGEGEKLFF. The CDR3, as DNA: TGTGCCTGGGGACAGGGCGGGGAAGGTGAAAAACTGTTTTTT.

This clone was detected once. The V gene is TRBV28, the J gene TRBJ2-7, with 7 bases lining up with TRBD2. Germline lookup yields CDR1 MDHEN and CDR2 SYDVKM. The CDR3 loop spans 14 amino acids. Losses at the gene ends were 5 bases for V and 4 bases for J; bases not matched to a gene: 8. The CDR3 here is CASSGRELMYEQYF. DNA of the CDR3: TGTGCCAGCAGTGGGCGGGAGTTAATGTACGAGCAGTACTTC.

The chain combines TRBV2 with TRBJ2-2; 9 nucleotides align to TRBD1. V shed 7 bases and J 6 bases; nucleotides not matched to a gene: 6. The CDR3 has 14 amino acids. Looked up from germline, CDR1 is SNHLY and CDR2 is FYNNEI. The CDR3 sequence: CASKGGQGAGELFF. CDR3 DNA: TGTGCCAGCAAGGGGGGACAGGGTGCCGGGGAGCTGTTTTTT.

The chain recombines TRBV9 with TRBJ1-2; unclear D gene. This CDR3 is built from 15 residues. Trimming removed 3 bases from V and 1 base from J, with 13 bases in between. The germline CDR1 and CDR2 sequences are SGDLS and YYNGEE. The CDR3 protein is CASSGRSHRNYGYTF. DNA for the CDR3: TGTGCCAGCAGCGGCCGAAGCCACCGTAACTATGGCTACACCTTC. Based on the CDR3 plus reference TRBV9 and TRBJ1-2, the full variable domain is DSGVTQTPKHLITATGQRVTLRCSPRSGDLSVYWYQQSLDQGLQFLIQYYNGEERAKGNILERFSAQQFPDLHSELNLSSLELGDSALYFCASSGRSHRNYGYTFGSGTRLTVV.

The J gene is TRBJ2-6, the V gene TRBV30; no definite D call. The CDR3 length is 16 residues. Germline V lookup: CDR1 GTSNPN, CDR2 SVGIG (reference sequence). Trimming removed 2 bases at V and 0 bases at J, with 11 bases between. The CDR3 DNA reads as TGTGCCTGGAGTCCCCTACAGTTCTCTGGGGCCAACGTCCTGACTTTC. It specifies CAWSPLQFSGANVLTF.

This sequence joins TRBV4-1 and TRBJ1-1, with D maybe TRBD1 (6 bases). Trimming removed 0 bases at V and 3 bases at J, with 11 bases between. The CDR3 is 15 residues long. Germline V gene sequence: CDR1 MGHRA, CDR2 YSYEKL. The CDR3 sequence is CASSQDLGGYTEAFF. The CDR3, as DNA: TGCGCCAGCAGCCAAGATCTAGGGGGTTACACTGAAGCTTTCTTT.

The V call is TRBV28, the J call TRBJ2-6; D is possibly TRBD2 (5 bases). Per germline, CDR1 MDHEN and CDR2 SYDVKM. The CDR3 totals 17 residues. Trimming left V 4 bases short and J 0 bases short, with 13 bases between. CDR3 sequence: CASSSQAESSGANVLTF. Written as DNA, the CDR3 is TGTGCCAGCAGTTCCCAAGCGGAGAGCTCTGGGGCCAACGTCCTGACTTTC.